Sequencing of this T cell receptor beta chain was carried out in a study of cytomegalovirus exposure and HLA in healthy donors. V lost 0 bases and J 1 base, leaving 8 bases between the germline ends. The length of the CDR3 is 15 residues. Germline-derived CDR1 and CDR2 are MNHEY and SVGAGI. Some clones are missing from TCRdb's copy, which holds only in-frame ones; the method was immunoSEQ multiplex PCR. In the table there are roughly 120,000 clones, 85% to 90% of which are singletons. A word on this clone: What it binds is not known.

General study results and limits: TCR sequences were mostly rare, though some public TCRs occurred in many donors. Cytomegalovirus status, reportedly, was diagnosed with high specificity and sensitivity by the classifier. Cytomegalovirus association was assigned to over 150 TCR beta chains.

The donors formed part of the approximately 120-subject validation cohort, distinct from the roughly 730-subject first cohort. The gene calls are TRBV6-5 and TRBJ2-3; D not certain. The sequenced sample was PBMCs. The TCR comes from a man aged 30 to 45 in good health and CMV-seronegative. The chain's CDR3 is CASSYSAGRTDTQYF. The CDR3 DNA follows: TGTGCCAGCAGTTACTCAGCAGGCCGCACAGATACGCAGTATTTT.